Shown below are 24 T cell receptor beta chains from a single sample sequenced in a study of PD-1 blockade in classical Hodgkin lymphoma. Profiled with immunoSEQ multiplex PCR; TCRdb holds only in-frame clones, not every one. The table includes 25,000 to 40,000 clones, 65% to 90% detected once. Following autologous stem cell transplantation, relapse occurred in every patient, and exposure to brentuximab vedotin varied. The sequences come from peripheral blood mononuclear cells (PBMCs), collected at baseline. These receptors all come from a human donor with classical Hodgkin lymphoma.

The CDR3 is CASSNDKFEPQHF. CDR3 DNA sequence: TGTGCCAGTAGTAACGATAAGTTTGAGCCCCAGCATTTT. The chain links TRBV19 to TRBJ1-5; D is ambiguous. The CDR3 length is 13 residues. The V gene lost 4 bases and the J gene lost 8 bases, with 12 bases spanning the gap. The germline gives CDR1 LNHDA, CDR2 SQIVND (reference sequence).

V and J are TRBV27 and TRBJ1-6; perhaps TRBD1 as D (6 bases). The V end lost 10 bases, the J end lost 7 bases, and 14 bases lay between the germline ends. Per germline, CDR1 MNHEY and CDR2 SMNVEV (reference sequence). The CDR3 runs to 13 residues. CDR3 in amino acids: CATRGLFNSPLHF. CDR3 sequence (DNA): TGTGCCACCAGGGGACTTTTCAATTCACCCCTCCACTTT.

The chain has TRBV4-3 and TRBJ2-4; D perhaps matches TRBD1 (6 bases). From germline, CDR1 is LGHNA and CDR2 YSLEER. This CDR3 is 16 amino acids long. Trimming left V 1 base short and J 6 bases short, with 16 bases between. CDR3 amino acids: CASSQGHAQGGNIQYF. The CDR3 region has the DNA TGCGCCAGCAGCCAAGGTCACGCACAGGGTGGAAACATTCAGTACTTC.

This chain links TRBV10-3 with TRBJ1-2, with D possibly matching TRBD1 (6 bases). This CDR3 has 14 amino acids. V lost 3 bases, J lost 8 bases, and 16 bases lay in between. Per the germline V gene, CDR1 is ENHRY and CDR2 is SYGVKD. In DNA, the CDR3 is TGTGCCATCAGTGACAGGGGCATGACTAGCGGCTACACCTTC. It yields the protein CAISDRGMTSGYTF.

The chain uses TRBV7-8 and TRBJ1-5; 7 bases map to TRBD1. The CDR3 has 17 residues. Trimming removed 4 bases from V and 0 bases from J; junction bases left unmatched: 9. Germline CDR1 reads SGHVS; CDR2 reads FQNEAQ. CDR3 bases: TGTGCCAGCAGCTCTTGGACAGGACCGCTTAGCAATCAGCCCCAGCATTTT. Translated, it gives CASSSWTGPLSNQPQHF.

This clone was observed a handful of times. This chain connects TRBV19 to TRBJ1-2; no firm D call. With 5 bases removed from V and 2 bases from J, the gap between germline ends came to 9 bases. CDR3 length equals 13 residues. Germline lookup yields CDR1 LNHDA and CDR2 SQIVND (reference sequence). Here the CDR3 DNA reads TGTGCCAGTAGTCTGGCGGGGAACTATGGCTACACCTTC. Translated, it gives CASSLAGNYGYTF.

V gene TRBV2 combines with J gene TRBJ2-1; 8 nucleotides line up with TRBD2. Per germline, CDR1 SNHLY and CDR2 FYNNEI. This CDR3 comprises 15 residues. The V and J ends lost 4 bases and 7 bases, in that order; junction bases with no gene match: 9. Written as DNA, the CDR3 is TGTGCCAGCAGTGTCCGGCTAGCGGGCCAGAATGAGCAGTTCTTC. It translates to CASSVRLAGQNEQFF. The variable domain in full, with the rest retrieved from reference TRBV2 and TRBJ2-1, is EPEVTQTPSHQVTQMGQEVILRCVPISNHLYFYWYRQILGQKVEFLVSFYNNEISEKSEIFDDQFSVERPDGSNFTLKIRSTKLEDSAMYFCASSVRLAGQNEQFFGPGTRLTVL.

This clone was observed a handful of times. The V gene is TRBV5-5, the J gene TRBJ2-7; D is unresolved. The CDR3 consists of 13 residues. V was pared by 1 base and J by 3 bases, with 8 bases between. Germline V gene data show CDR1 as SGHKS and CDR2 as YYEKEE (reference sequence). The CDR3 here is CASSLSGFYEQYF. The DNA for the CDR3 is TGTGCCAGCAGCTTGTCTGGGTTCTACGAGCAGTACTTC.

CDR3: CASSYDRELNTGELFF. Written as DNA, the CDR3 is TGTGCCAGCAGTTACGACAGGGAATTAAACACCGGGGAGCTGTTTTTT. The chain couples TRBV6-7 to TRBJ2-2, with TRBD1 identical over 7 bases. TRBV6-7 is labeled an ORF, and its function is uncertain. The CDR3 length is 16 residues. After removal of 2 bases from V and 2 bases from J, the junction contained 5 bases not matched to a gene.

V is TRBV28 and J is TRBJ2-2; TRBD1 matches at 8 bases. There are 14 residues in the CDR3. Losses at the gene ends were 10 bases for V and 0 bases for J; bases not matched to a gene: 4. Germline loops: CDR1 MDHEN, CDR2 SYDVKM. The DNA of the CDR3 is TGTGCCACCCGACAGGGGTCGAACACCGGGGAGCTGTTTTTT. Amino acid sequence: CATRQGSNTGELFF.

The chain is built from TRBV4-3 and TRBJ2-7; the D call may be TRBD1 or TRBD2 (6 bases each). V lost 4 bases to trimming and J lost 0 bases, with 16 bases between them. The germline V gene encodes CDR1 LGHNA and CDR2 YSLEER. The CDR3 runs to 16 residues. The CDR3 bases are TGCGCCAGCAGCCCCCTGGTAGGGGGGAGCTCCTACGAGCAGTACTTC. Protein product: CASSPLVGGSSYEQYF.

The chain is built from TRBV6-5 and TRBJ2-1; TRBD1 is a possible D gene (6 bases). V was cut by 5 bases and J by 5 bases, with 19 bases left in between. This CDR3 spans 16 amino acids. The germline CDR1 and CDR2 sequences are MNHEY and SVGAGI. The CDR3 here is CASSNLDSRHNNEQFF. The CDR3 DNA is TGTGCCAGCAGTAACTTGGACAGCCGGCACAACAATGAGCAGTTCTTC.

This clone was seen a handful of times. V is TRBV19 and J is TRBJ2-4; possibly TRBD1 for D (8 bases). The CDR3 length is 13 residues. In germline, CDR1 is LNHDA, CDR2 SQIVND (reference sequence). Trimming removed 4 bases at V and 10 bases at J, with 14 bases between. The CDR3 here is CASSTTGGGIQYF. CDR3 sequence (DNA): TGTGCCAGTAGTACCACAGGGGGGGGTATTCAGTACTTC.

The chain has TRBV19 and TRBJ2-7; D gene unclear. Germline values: CDR1 LNHDA, CDR2 SQIVND (reference sequence). V was clipped by 0 bases and J by 2 bases, with 8 bases between them. CDR3 length: 14 amino acids. The CDR3, as DNA: TGTGCCAGTAGTATAGATTCCTATCCCTACGAGCAGTACTTC. Its protein product is CASSIDSYPYEQYF. Based on the CDR3 plus reference TRBV19 and TRBJ2-7, the full variable domain is DGGITQSPKYLFRKEGQNVTLSCEQNLNHDAMYWYRQDPGQGLRLIYYSQIVNDFQKGDIAEGYSVSREKKESFPLTVTSAQKNPTAFYLCASSIDSYPYEQYFGPGTRLTVT.

The chain combines TRBV7-2 with TRBJ1-4, with 11 bases matching TRBD1. The length of the CDR3 is 15 residues. Germline trimming cut 5 bases from V and 8 bases from J; bases unmatched to any gene: 7. Germline assignment: CDR1 SGHTA and CDR2 FQGNSA. The CDR3 DNA reads as TGTGCCAGCAGCCTGGACAGGGGGCGAGGAGAAAAACTGTTTTTT. This codes for CASSLDRGRGEKLFF. Full variable domain (rest looked up from reference TRBV7-2 and TRBJ1-4): GAGVSQSPSNKVTEKGKDVELRCDPISGHTALYWYRQSLGQGLEFLIYFQGNSAPDKSGLPSDRFSAERTGGSVSTLTIQRTQQEDSAVYLCASSLDRGRGEKLFFGSGTQLSVL.

The genes are TRBV7-6 and TRBJ1-4; 9 bases align to TRBD1. Germline V gives CDR1 SGHVS, CDR2 FNYEAQ. This CDR3 is 19 amino acids long. V gave up 0 bases and J gave up 0 bases; unmatched junction bases: 8. CDR3 sequence reads: CASSLARDRAGATNEKLFF. As DNA, the CDR3 is TGTGCCAGCAGCTTAGCGCGGGACAGGGCGGGGGCAACTAATGAAAAACTGTTTTTT.

Only a few counts were recorded for this clone. This sequence joins TRBV5-6 and TRBJ1-5; TRBD1 agrees at 7 bases. V lost 1 base and J lost 6; bases outside the gene matches: 1. The germline V gene has CDR1 SGHDT and CDR2 YYEEEE. The CDR3 consists of 13 residues. The DNA of the CDR3 is TGTGCCAGCAGCTTGACAGGGGTTCAGCCCCAGCATTTT. It translates to CASSLTGVQPQHF.

The CDR3 DNA reads TGTGCCAGCAGCCCGGGACAGGGTATACAGCCCCAGCATTTT. It specifies CASSPGQGIQPQHF. V and J are TRBV7-9 and TRBJ1-5, with 9 bases aligning to TRBD1. CDR3 length: 14 residues. The trim removed 5 bases at V and 7 bases at J, leaving 6 bases unmatched. CDR1 is SEHNR, CDR2 FQNEAQ, per germline (reference sequence).

This chain connects TRBV5-1 to TRBJ2-3; 8 bases map to TRBD2. The CDR3 spans 17 residues. V was clipped by 4 bases and J by 4 bases; unmatched bases: 14. Germline assignment: CDR1 SGHRS and CDR2 YFSETQ. Here the CDR3 reads CASSALSGGALADTQYF. The CDR3 nucleotides read TGCGCCAGCAGCGCCTTGTCCGGGGGGGCCTTAGCAGATACGCAGTATTTT.

The genes are TRBV6-5 and TRBJ2-5; D is possibly TRBD1 (5 bases). This CDR3 is built from 15 residues. V lost 7 bases, J lost 2 bases, and 17 bases lay in between. Germline CDR1 reads MNHEY; CDR2 reads SVGAGI. CDR3 in DNA: TGTGCCAGCAACACCGCGACAGAGCTACAAGAGACCCAGTACTTC. Translation gives CASNTATELQETQYF.

The chain carries TRBV9 and TRBJ1-1; no reliable D call. Trimming cost V 0 bases and J 5 bases, with 11 bases left between them. The length of the CDR3 is 14 residues. Germline V gives CDR1 SGDLS, CDR2 YYNGEE. CDR3 sequence reads: CASSVVPGGTEAFF. CDR3 nucleotide sequence: TGTGCCAGCAGCGTAGTACCAGGAGGGACTGAAGCTTTCTTT.

The gene calls are TRBV5-1 and TRBJ2-5; D gene uncertain. V lost 2 bases and J lost 4, with 12 bases in between. The CDR3 spans 14 residues. Per the germline V gene, CDR1 is SGHRS and CDR2 is YFSETQ. The CDR3 spells CASSFGQETETQYF. In DNA form, the CDR3 reads TGCGCCAGCAGCTTTGGGCAGGAGACAGAGACCCAGTACTTC. Filled out from reference TRBV5-1 and TRBJ2-5, the complete variable domain reads KAGVTQTPRYLIKTRGQQVTLSCSPISGHRSVSWYQQTPGQGLQFLFEYFSETQRNKGNFPGRFSGRQFSNSRSEMNVSTLELGDSALYLCASSFGQETETQYFGPGTRLLVL.

This rearrangement joins TRBV9 to TRBJ2-3; D remains unclear. The ends were cut back, 4 bases at V and 1 base at J, with 13 bases in the middle. The CDR3 totals 15 residues. The germline V gene encodes CDR1 SGDLS and CDR2 YYNGEE. CDR3 loop: CASSTRLSGTDTQYF. CDR3 DNA sequence: TGTGCCAGCAGCACCCGACTGTCGGGCACAGATACGCAGTATTTT.

V gene TRBV19 combines with J gene TRBJ2-7; D possibly matches TRBD1 or TRBD2 (5 bases each). This CDR3 contains 13 residues. Trimming stripped 10 bases from V and 4 bases from J, with 17 bases between. Germline assignment: CDR1 LNHDA and CDR2 SQIVND (reference sequence). The CDR3 DNA is TGTGCCACCCAGGGAGACCCTACATACGAGCAGTACTTC. This encodes CATQGDPTYEQYF.